The sequence of this TCR beta chain was determined in a study of blood T cell repertoires in COVID-19. Study context: COVID-19 samples from acute and convalescent phases originated in the United States, Italy and Spain. From T cells, B-cell-depleted T cells, or PBMCs came the material, which was cDNA or gDNA.

Some clones are missing from TCRdb's copy, which holds only in-frame ones; the method was immunoSEQ multiplex PCR. The table includes some 110,000 clones, roughly 84% detected once. The source material was peripheral blood. This clonotype originated in a man aged 40-49 years with acute or convalescent COVID-19.

CDR3 sequence: CASSVEAGWEQFF. CDR3 bases: TGTGCCAGCAGCGTAGAGGCAGGCTGGGAGCAGTTCTTC. This chain connects TRBV9 to TRBJ2-1; no reliable D call. CDR1 SGDLS and CDR2 YYNGEE come from the germline V gene. The CDR3 totals 13 residues. The V end lost 0 bases, the J end lost 10 bases, and 11 bases lay between the germline ends.